This TCR beta chain appears in the sequencing data of a study of blood T cell repertoires in COVID-19. Clones were sequenced by immunoSEQ multiplex PCR, and TCRdb holds only the in-frame ones, with some missing. The sample lists approximately 300,000 clones, around 81% occurring once. V was clipped by 0 bases and J by 11 bases, with 13 bases between them. The germline CDR1 and CDR2 sequences are GTSNPN and SVGIG (reference sequence). This CDR3 spans 12 amino acids. The sample consisted of peripheral blood. This chain joins TRBV30 and TRBJ1-1; unclear D gene. This clonotype originated in a woman aged 50 to 60 with active or convalescent COVID-19. The CDR3 spells CAWSVIEQRAFF. For the CDR3, the DNA is TGTGCCTGGAGTGTAATAGAACAGCGGGCTTTCTTT.